This TCR beta chain derives from a study of T cell responses to AZD1222 COVID-19 vaccine. Whole-study findings and limits: Clonal diversity was possibly underestimated, and white British individuals and females predominated among donors. None of the repertoires were sampled until the peak T cell response had passed. Compared with day 0, the breadth and depth of the Spike-specific TCR repertoire rose significantly after two doses of AZD1222.

The data were produced by immunoSEQ multiplex PCR, yet TCRdb's version contains in-frame clones alone and is incomplete. The data contain 150,000 or so clones, roughly nine tenths of them seen just once; the ten biggest clones take up 5.1%. J was trimmed by 5 bases and V by 5 bases; bases with no gene match: 6. The CDR3 loop spans 15 amino acids. Germline values: CDR1 SGHTA, CDR2 FQGTGA. About this clone: Antigen unknown.

The TCR sequence derives from an adult in good health. The chain recombines TRBV7-3 with TRBJ2-1; 10 positions match TRBD1. Sample: peripheral blood, taken on day 0 of AZD1222 vaccination. The CDR3 DNA follows: TGTGCCAGCAGCCCGGGACAGGGGTCCCACAATGAGCAGTTCTTC. It translates to CASSPGQGSHNEQFF.